One and the same sample provided the 24 T cell receptor beta chains below, sequenced in a study of blood T cell repertoires in COVID-19. The protocol was immunoSEQ multiplex PCR, while the TCRdb copy is restricted to in-frame clones and leaves out a portion. The sample consists of over 200,000 clones, roughly 84% of them appearing once. The material sequenced was PBMCs or T cells enriched from blood (not recorded which). These receptors all stem from a woman aged 35 to 49 who had recovered from COVID-19.

A few counts support this clone. The chain carries TRBV21-1 and TRBJ2-7; the table gives TRBD2 as D, unverified against the DNA. TRBV21-1 is a known pseudogene. The CDR3 loop spans 15 amino acids. The DNA for the CDR3 is TGTGCCAGCAGCCCGGGACTAGCGGATACCTACGAGCAGTACGTC. As protein: CASSPGLADTYEQYV.

The chain recombines TRBV7-2 with TRBJ2-1, with TRBD2 matching 9 bases. V dropped 2 bases and J dropped 9; count of bases not matched to a gene: 5. The CDR3 sequence is 14 residues long. The germline CDR1 and CDR2 sequences are SGHTA and FQGNSA. The CDR3 DNA reads as TGTGCCAGCAGCTTATTGCGGGAGGGCAGTGAGCAGTTCTTC. Residues: CASSLLREGSEQFF.

In this sample, this clone turned up once. The rearrangement links TRBV6-2 or TRBV6-3 to TRBJ2-1; tentative D call: TRBD2 (5 bases). The V gene's germline CDR1 is MNHEY and CDR2 SVGEGT. The CDR3 extends over 15 amino acids. V was pared by 6 bases and J by 9 bases, with 21 bases between. The CDR3: CASSPSTGHGGEQFF. In DNA form, the CDR3 reads TGTGCCAGCAGCCCGAGTACGGGCCATGGAGGTGAGCAGTTCTTC.

The table lists this clone with a few counts. The chain joins TRBV6-2 or TRBV6-3 to TRBJ1-1; the D is unclear. This CDR3 is 12 amino acids long. V was clipped by 2 bases and J by 1 base, with 2 bases between them. CDR1 is MNHEY and CDR2 is SVGEGT in the germline V gene. CDR3 region: CASSYQNTEAFF. CDR3 coding DNA: TGTGCCAGCAGTTACCAGAACACTGAAGCTTTCTTT.

The genes are TRBV5-8 and TRBJ2-3; 8 bases line up with TRBD1. This CDR3 has 14 residues. V shed 5 bases and J 9 bases; nucleotides not matched to a gene: 11. In germline, CDR1 is SGHTS, CDR2 YDEGEE. This CDR3 is CASRLPTGGYTQYF. The CDR3 DNA reads as TGTGCCAGCAGATTGCCCACAGGGGGGTACACGCAGTATTTT. The full variable domain, completed using reference TRBV5-8 and TRBJ2-3, is EAGVTQSPTHLIKTRGQQATLRCSPISGHTSVYWYQQALGLGLQFLLWYDEGEERNRGNFPPRFSGRQFPNYSSELNVNALELEDSALYLCASRLPTGGYTQYFGPGTRLTVL.

The gene calls are TRBV7-9 and TRBJ1-4, with TRBD1 as a possible D gene (6 bases). The CDR3 spans 12 residues. V lost 7 bases and J lost 10, with 13 bases in between. CDR1 SEHNR and CDR2 FQNEAQ come from the germline V gene (reference sequence). DNA for the CDR3: TGTGCCAGCACCCCCGAGGGGGTAAAACTGTTTTTT. Translating gives CASTPEGVKLFF.

This clone was recorded only once. This rearrangement joins TRBV27 to TRBJ2-3; possible D gene TRBD1, 5 bases. The V end lost 6 bases, the J end lost 0 bases, and 13 bases lay between the germline ends. The CDR3 is 15 residues long. Germline V gene data show CDR1 as MNHEY and CDR2 as SMNVEV (reference sequence). This chain's CDR3 is CASSDGHSSTDTQYF. CDR3 DNA: TGTGCCAGCAGCGACGGACACTCTAGCACAGATACGCAGTATTTT.

V and J are TRBV5-1 and TRBJ1-2; 8 bases are a match to TRBD1. The trim removed 1 base at V and 8 bases at J, leaving 7 bases unmatched. This CDR3 has 14 residues. Germline values: CDR1 SGHRS, CDR2 YFSETQ. CDR3 residues: CASSLSQGAKGYTF. CDR3 in DNA: TGCGCCAGCAGCTTGTCCCAGGGGGCTAAGGGCTACACCTTC.

This clone was recorded only once. The CDR3 coding sequence is TGCGCCAGCAGCCCGCCTACTGCCTTGACTAGCGGGTTAGATACGCAGTATTTT. It specifies CASSPPTALTSGLDTQYF. The V call is TRBV4-1, the J call TRBJ2-3, with 10 bases lining up with TRBD2. The germline gives CDR1 MGHRA, CDR2 YSYEKL. Trimming took 4 bases from V and 5 from J; bases not matched to a gene: 15. The CDR3 has 18 residues.

The chain employs TRBV7-9 and TRBJ1-5; D is undetermined. The CDR3 length is 13 residues. Per germline, CDR1 SEHNR and CDR2 FQNEAQ (reference sequence). With 5 bases removed from V and 4 bases from J, the gap between germline ends came to 9 bases. This CDR3 reads CASSLQVNQPQHF. The CDR3 bases are TGTGCCAGCAGCCTCCAGGTAAATCAGCCCCAGCATTTT.

This chain joins TRBV10-3 and TRBJ2-1; TRBD1 matches 10 bases. The trim removed 8 bases at V and 12 bases at J, leaving 10 bases unmatched. Germline V gene sequence: CDR1 ENHRY, CDR2 SYGVKD. The CDR3 totals 13 residues. The CDR3 DNA reads TGTGCCATCTCACCCGGGACAGGGGATTTGCAGTTCTTC. Protein product: CAISPGTGDLQFF.

The V and J genes are TRBV27 and TRBJ2-7; D is unresolved. The V gene lost 7 bases and the J gene lost 2 bases, with 21 bases spanning the gap. From germline, CDR1 is MNHEY and CDR2 SMNVEV (reference sequence). This CDR3 is built from 16 residues. CDR3 nucleotide sequence: TGTGCCAGCATCAAATCCCCCAGTTTTGGAGCCTACGAGCAGTACTTC. The encoded protein is CASIKSPSFGAYEQYF.

The chain is built from TRBV7-8 and TRBJ2-2; 10 positions agree with TRBD2. V gave up 5 bases and J gave up 6 bases; unmatched junction bases: 6. The CDR3 totals 15 residues. CDR1 is SGHVS, CDR2 FQNEAQ, per germline. CDR3 sequence (DNA): TGTGCCAGCAGCCCCCGAGCGGGAGGGGCCGGGGAGCTGTTTTTT. Its protein product is CASSPRAGGAGELFF.

The chain joins TRBV5-1 to TRBJ2-1; a weak D match, TRBD1 (6 bases). Germline V CDR1 and CDR2: SGHRS, YFSETQ. Trimming removed 3 bases at V and 0 bases at J, with 10 bases between. The CDR3 runs 15 residues. CDR3 region: CASSWDIASYNEQFF. CDR3 bases: TGCGCCAGCAGCTGGGACATTGCCTCCTACAATGAGCAGTTCTTC.

V and J are TRBV18 and TRBJ1-2; 10 bases map to TRBD1. Germline V CDR1 and CDR2: KGHSH, LQKENI. V gave up 2 bases and J gave up 6 bases; unmatched junction bases: 3. The CDR3 sequence is 14 residues long. The CDR3 DNA reads as TGTGCCAGCTCACCAGGACAGGGGGTGGATGGCTACACCTTC. Its protein is CASSPGQGVDGYTF.

CDR3 sequence: CAWSADYRGRDYGYTF. As DNA, the CDR3 is TGTGCCTGGAGTGCTGACTACAGGGGGCGCGACTATGGCTACACCTTC. This chain uses TRBV30 with TRBJ1-2; 9 bases fit TRBD1. Losses at the gene ends were 1 base for V and 3 bases for J; bases not matched to a gene: 9. Germline V gives CDR1 GTSNPN, CDR2 SVGIG (reference sequence). CDR3 length: 16 amino acids.

The J gene is TRBJ1-2, the V gene TRBV7-9, with 10 bases identical to TRBD1. V was pared by 5 bases and J by 5 bases, with 2 bases of the junction left unmatched. The CDR3 runs to 13 residues. Germline V gene data show CDR1 as SEHNR and CDR2 as FQNEAQ (reference sequence). Here the CDR3 DNA reads TGTGCCAGCAGCATGGGACAGGGGTATGGCTACACCTTC. Its translation: CASSMGQGYGYTF. Supplemented by reference TRBV7-9 and TRBJ1-2, the full variable domain reads DTGVSQNPRHKITKRGQNVTFRCDPISEHNRLYWYRQTLGQGPEFLTYFQNEAQLEKSRLLSDRFSAERPKGSFSTLEIQRTEQGDSAMYLCASSMGQGYGYTFGSGTRLTVV.

The gene calls are TRBV23-1 and TRBJ1-2, with D possibly matching TRBD1 (6 bases). TRBV23-1 is an ORF for which the function is uncertain. With 3 bases removed from V and 4 bases from J, the gap between germline ends came to 15 bases. The CDR3 runs to 15 residues. This CDR3 reads CASSHYREFCYGYTF. The CDR3 coding sequence is TGCGCCAGCAGTCATTACAGGGAGTTTTGCTATGGCTACACCTTC.

This clone was recorded once. This chain uses TRBV28 with TRBJ2-7; TRBD1 matches at 10 bases. CDR1 is MDHEN, CDR2 SYDVKM, per germline. CDR3 length: 12 residues. J lost 3 bases, V lost 8 bases, and 1 base had no gene match. In nucleotides, the CDR3 is TGTGCCAGCGGGACAGGGGTCTACGAGCAGTACTTC. This codes for CASGTGVYEQYF.

This clone was counted between two and nine times. This chain uses TRBV28 with TRBJ2-7; D is perhaps TRBD2 (5 bases). There are 15 residues in the CDR3. Germline values: CDR1 MDHEN, CDR2 SYDVKM. Trimming shortened V by 3 bases and J by 1 base, and 13 bases separated the two germline ends. The CDR3 loop is CASSFDKGLSYEQYF. In DNA, the CDR3 is TGTGCCAGCAGTTTCGACAAAGGACTGTCCTACGAGCAGTACTTC.

As regards this clone: The junction differs from germline at one of its ends, possibly a read error. The chain combines TRBV5-1 with TRBJ2-3, with a possible D match to TRBD2 (5 bases). Germline CDR1 and CDR2: SGHRS and YFSETQ. This CDR3 region has 14 residues. Written as DNA, the CDR3 is TGCTCCAGCCGGGAAGGACGAGGCACAGATACGCAGTATTTT. Amino acids: CSSREGRGTDTQYF.

V usage is TRBV7-2 and J usage is TRBJ2-1; 7 bases are a match to TRBD2. Germline loops: CDR1 SGHTA, CDR2 FQGNSA. This CDR3 spans 14 amino acids. V was clipped by 0 bases and J by 5 bases; unmatched bases: 1. The CDR3 region is CASSLAGGNNEQFF. Here the CDR3 DNA reads TGTGCCAGCAGCTTAGCGGGGGGGAACAATGAGCAGTTCTTC.

The chain carries TRBV12-3 or TRBV12-4 and TRBJ1-2; the D gene is possibly TRBD1 (6 bases). V was pared by 6 bases and J by 4 bases, with 12 bases between. The CDR3 contains 13 residues. The CDR3 sequence is CASSKTGSYGYTF. CDR3 DNA sequence: TGTGCCAGCAGCAAGACAGGTAGCTATGGCTACACCTTC.

The chain uses TRBV11-2 and TRBJ2-5, with D possibly TRBD2 on 6 matching bases. This CDR3 region has 14 residues. Germline V gene data show CDR1 as SGHAT and CDR2 as FQNNGV. V lost 4 bases to trimming and J lost 6 bases, with 15 bases between them. In nucleotides, the CDR3 is TGTGCCAGCAGCTCCCTAGCGAGACGACAGACCCAGTACTTC. As protein: CASSSLARRQTQYF.